The T cell receptor beta chain under discussion was sequenced for a study of T cells after yellow fever vaccination. At the level of the study: It was SMART-Seq v4 Ultra Low Input that prepared the fractions with low cell numbers.

TCRdb reanalysed the 5' RACE reads using MiXCR and keeps one entry per CDR3 protein. The sample records 95,000 to 150,000 distinct CDR3 sequences, about 8.8% being singletons. Germline V gives CDR1 DFQATT, CDR2 SNEGSKA (reference sequence). This CDR3 region has 13 residues. Trimming took 6 bases from V and 1 from J, leaving 13 bases between them. This clonotype was detected ten times or more. Here the sequenced sample was CD8+ T cells sorted from PBMCs, taken on the day of the yellow fever booster vaccination. This chain uses TRBV20-1 with TRBJ2-7; unclear D gene. The receptor's source is a man between 18 and 35 years old who received the YFV17D yellow fever vaccine. CDR3 bases: TGCAGTGCCCATCATAGCCCATCCTACGAGCAGTACTTC. It encodes CSAHHSPSYEQYF.